These 28 T cell receptor beta chains came from one sample sequenced in a study of shared clonotypes between healthy human individuals. Terminally differentiated effector memory CD45RA+ cells were excluded from the naive CD8 cells, which were CD45RO-negative and positively selected for CCR7. Clones were sequenced by immunoSEQ multiplex PCR, and TCRdb holds only the in-frame ones, with some missing. The repertoire holds roughly 2.1 million clones, with 85% to 95% as singletons. Material for sequencing was naive CD8+ T cells from PBMCs. Every receptor here comes from a young man in good health. Some clones in this sample may be carry-over from other donors' samples.

The V call is TRBV15, the J call TRBJ2-7; perhaps TRBD2 as D (6 bases). Germline V gene sequence: CDR1 LNHNV, CDR2 YYDKDF (reference sequence). The CDR3 loop spans 14 amino acids. V lost 0 bases to trimming and J lost 9 bases, with 15 bases between them. The CDR3 protein is CATSRDNPGTVQYF. The CDR3 nucleotides are TGTGCCACCAGCAGAGATAATCCAGGGACTGTGCAGTACTTC.

The chain has TRBV7-3 and TRBJ2-1; TRBD2 matches 10 bases. The CDR3 has 16 residues. Losses at the gene ends were 5 bases for V and 4 bases for J; bases not matched to a gene: 8. The V gene's germline CDR1 is SGHTA and CDR2 FQGTGA. The CDR3 sequence is CASSLLAGEGYNEQFF. The DNA for the CDR3 is TGTGCCAGCAGCCTCCTAGCGGGAGAGGGGTACAATGAGCAGTTCTTC.

There are a few counts of this clone. The chain carries TRBV19 and TRBJ1-1; D not certain. Per germline, CDR1 LNHDA and CDR2 SQIVND (reference sequence). V was pared by 4 bases and J by 2 bases, with 11 bases between. The CDR3 loop spans 14 amino acids. DNA of the CDR3: TGTGCCAGTAGTACTTCGGGTCCCAACACTGAAGCTTTCTTT. Translated, it gives CASSTSGPNTEAFF.

With respect to this clone: This clone may be a read error of a much larger clone one base away. The chain couples TRBV7-2 to TRBJ1-1; D is uncertain. Germline loops: CDR1 SGHTA, CDR2 FQGNSA. This CDR3 has 11 amino acids. The ends were cut back, 1 base at V and 7 bases at J, with 4 bases in the middle. DNA of the CDR3: TGTGCCAGCAGCTTAGGCCTTGAAGCTTTCTTT. Translation gives CASSLGLEAFF.

Notes on this clone: The junction and the germline gene differ at one end; a read error may be behind it. The genes are TRBV4-1 and TRBJ2-7, with TRBD2 matching 7 bases. The germline V gene encodes CDR1 MGHRA and CDR2 YSYEKL. The CDR3 extends over 14 amino acids. CDR3 region: CASGQGGRFNEQYF. The CDR3 DNA sequence: TGCGCCAGCGGCCAGGGAGGGAGGTTCAACGAGCAGTACTTC.

The chain is built from TRBV27 and TRBJ2-7; the D is unclear. This CDR3 spans 12 amino acids. V was shortened by 3 bases and J by 6 bases, with 9 bases between the two germline ends. CDR1 and CDR2 (germline): MNHEY, SMNVEV (reference sequence). CDR3 region: CASSFGLSEQYF. Written as DNA, the CDR3 is TGTGCCAGCAGTTTCGGTTTGAGCGAGCAGTACTTC.

The rearrangement uses TRBV12-5 and TRBJ2-1; D possibly uses TRBD1 or TRBD2 (6 bases each). In germline, CDR1 is LGHNT, CDR2 FRNRAP. V shed 6 bases and J shed 0 bases, with 15 bases lying between them. This CDR3 contains 16 residues. As DNA, the CDR3 is TGTGCTAGTGGAACTGGGGGGCACAGCTCCTACAATGAGCAGTTCTTC. Amino acids: CASGTGGHSSYNEQFF.

This clone was observed a handful of times. This chain links TRBV4-1 with TRBJ1-5, with D hard to call. This CDR3 contains 12 residues. V was cut by 6 bases and J by 7 bases, with 10 bases left in between. Germline assignment: CDR1 MGHRA and CDR2 YSYEKL. The CDR3 here is CASSHLGQPQHF. The CDR3 nucleotides are TGCGCCAGCAGTCACCTTGGGCAGCCCCAGCATTTT.

V usage is TRBV6-1 and J usage is TRBJ2-1; a weak D match, TRBD1 (5 bases). Germline V gene data show CDR1 as MNHNS and CDR2 as SASEGT. The CDR3 has 15 residues. Deletions cut 3 bases from V and 2 bases from J, with 11 bases between. CDR3 amino acids: CASSDEGVTYNEQFF. DNA of the CDR3: TGTGCCAGCAGTGACGAAGGGGTCACCTACAATGAGCAGTTCTTC.

The chain joins TRBV2 to TRBJ2-1, with 7 bases matching TRBD1. Germline CDR1 reads SNHLY; CDR2 reads FYNNEI. CDR3 size: 15 residues. V shed 1 base, J shed 4 bases, and the junction held 4 bases outside the gene matches. CDR3 amino acids: CASSEGGTVYNEQFF. CDR3 nucleotides: TGTGCCAGCAGTGAAGGAGGGACAGTTTACAATGAGCAGTTCTTC.

This clone has just one count. The CDR3: CASSSVTRTYNEQFF. DNA for the CDR3: TGTGCCAGCAGTTCGGTGACTAGGACCTACAATGAGCAGTTCTTC. The chain is built from TRBV28 and TRBJ2-1, with D maybe TRBD2 (6 bases). The CDR3 is made up of 15 amino acids. V shed 4 bases and J shed 2 bases, with 12 bases lying between them. The germline V gene encodes CDR1 MDHEN and CDR2 SYDVKM.

The J gene is TRBJ1-1, the V gene TRBV6-6; D unresolved. V was trimmed by 7 bases and J by 2 bases, leaving 11 bases between them. CDR3 length: 13 amino acids. Germline CDR1 reads MNHNY; CDR2 reads SVGAGI (reference sequence). The CDR3 is CASIEVPNTEAFF. In DNA, the CDR3 is TGTGCCAGCATAGAGGTTCCAAACACTGAAGCTTTCTTT.

The rearrangement joins TRBV10-3 to TRBJ1-1; perhaps TRBD1 as D (5 bases). Deletions cut 11 bases from V and 4 bases from J, with 11 bases between. The length of the CDR3 is 11 residues. Germline lookup yields CDR1 ENHRY and CDR2 SYGVKD. CDR3 residues: CAVSGGTEAFF. The CDR3 nucleotides read TGTGCCGTATCTGGGGGCACTGAAGCTTTCTTT.

In this sample, this clone turned up once. The chain joins TRBV6-6 to TRBJ1-2; D not resolved. CDR3 length equals 15 residues. V lost 6 bases and J 5 bases, leaving 19 bases between the germline ends. The germline V gene encodes CDR1 MNHNY and CDR2 SVGAGI (reference sequence). This CDR3 is CASSHQALLDYGYTF. The CDR3 coding sequence is TGTGCCAGCAGCCATCAGGCTCTACTAGATTATGGCTACACCTTC.

Comments on this clone: Within the sample, other DNA sequences also encode this same CDR3. The chain carries TRBV27 and TRBJ2-6, with no clear D. The CDR3 consists of 14 residues. V gave up 3 bases and J gave up 0 bases, with 3 bases separating them. Per the germline V gene, CDR1 is MNHEY and CDR2 is SMNVEV (reference sequence). CDR3 in amino acids: CASSLNSGANVLTF. The CDR3, as DNA: TGTGCCAGCAGTTTGAACTCTGGGGCCAACGTCCTGACTTTC.

The V gene is TRBV10-2, the J gene TRBJ2-1; D may be TRBD2 (5 bases). The germline V gene encodes CDR1 WSHSY and CDR2 SAAADI. V lost 1 base and J 6 bases, leaving 13 bases between the germline ends. The CDR3 sequence is 15 residues long. CDR3 region: CASSEFLAPLNEQFF. The CDR3 region has the DNA TGCGCCAGCAGTGAGTTCCTAGCCCCTCTCAATGAGCAGTTCTTC.

The chain recombines TRBV27 with TRBJ2-3; the D call may be TRBD1 or TRBD2 (7 bases each). V dropped 6 bases and J dropped 6 bases, with 13 bases sitting between them. Per the germline V gene, CDR1 is MNHEY and CDR2 is SMNVEV (reference sequence). This CDR3 has 13 amino acids. CDR3 nucleotide sequence: TGTGCCAGCAGCAGGGGGGGTCTGGATACGCAGTATTTT. This codes for CASSRGGLDTQYF.

Notes on this clone: Other DNA sequences in the sample encode the same CDR3. The CDR3 nucleotides read TGTGCCAGCAGCTTAGTTGGGGGAACCTACGAGCAGTACTTC. Its translation is CASSLVGGTYEQYF. V usage is TRBV11-2 and J usage is TRBJ2-7; D is tentatively TRBD1 or TRBD2 (5 bases each). The CDR3 has 14 residues. CDR1 is SGHAT and CDR2 is FQNNGV in the germline V gene. V was cut by 1 base and J by 2 bases, with 9 bases left in between.

The gene calls are TRBV4-1 and TRBJ2-7; D is undetermined. This CDR3 spans 17 amino acids. Per germline, CDR1 MGHRA and CDR2 YSYEKL. V was trimmed by 0 bases and J by 2 bases, leaving 17 bases between them. CDR3 in DNA: TGCGCCAGCAGCCAAGATCGAGGCCAGAGAATCGCCTACGAGCAGTACTTC. Translated: CASSQDRGQRIAYEQYF.

The chain joins TRBV30 to TRBJ2-1; TRBD1 aligns across 7 bases. The V gene's germline CDR1 is GTSNPN and CDR2 SVGIG (reference sequence). The length of the CDR3 is 13 residues. V shed 6 bases and J 6 bases; nucleotides not matched to a gene: 8. The CDR3, as DNA: TGTGCCTGCCTAAGGACAGGCGGCAATGAGCAGTTCTTC. This gives the protein CACLRTGGNEQFF.

V gene TRBV19 combines with J gene TRBJ1-1, with D perhaps TRBD1 (6 bases). This CDR3 comprises 14 residues. Looked up from germline, CDR1 is LNHDA and CDR2 is SQIVND (reference sequence). Trimming shortened V by 7 bases and J by 1 base, and 13 bases separated the two germline ends. The CDR3 DNA reads as TGTGCCAGTACCTGGGGGCCCCCGAACACTGAAGCTTTCTTT. It codes for CASTWGPPNTEAFF.

The rearrangement links TRBV29-1 to TRBJ2-7, with a tentative D call TRBD1 (6 bases). Trimming cost V 5 bases and J 2 bases, with 22 bases left between them. Germline values: CDR1 SQVTM, CDR2 ANQGSEA. The length of the CDR3 is 16 residues. CDR3 nucleotide sequence: TGCAGCGTTTTCTCGGTCGAGGACAGAGGCGCCTACGAGCAGTACTTC. The encoded protein is CSVFSVEDRGAYEQYF.

The chain combines TRBV7-7 with TRBJ2-5; possibly TRBD1 or TRBD2 for D (5 bases each). Trimming cost V 4 bases and J 4 bases, with 13 bases left between them. The CDR3 runs 14 residues. Germline CDR1 is SSHAT and CDR2 is FNYEAQ (reference sequence). This CDR3 is CASSSRDPRETQYF. The CDR3 DNA follows: TGTGCCAGCAGCTCACGGGACCCGCGAGAGACCCAGTACTTC. Full variable domain (remainder filled in from reference TRBV7-7 and TRBJ2-5): GAGVSQSPRYKVTKRGQDVTLRCDPISSHATLYWYQQALGQGPEFLTYFNYEAQPDKSGLPSDRFSAERPEGSISTLTIQRTEQRDSAMYRCASSSRDPRETQYFGPGTRLLVL.

The J gene is TRBJ2-3, the V gene TRBV28, with TRBD2 identical over 9 bases. The J segment lost 1 base and the V segment lost 2 bases, leaving 7 bases of the junction unmatched. The germline CDR1 and CDR2 sequences are MDHEN and SYDVKM. This CDR3 is 17 amino acids long. CDR3 bases: TGTGCCAGCAGTTTAGTGCGGGAGGGGGCTGGCACAGATACGCAGTATTTT. It specifies CASSLVREGAGTDTQYF. The full variable domain, its missing parts supplied by reference TRBV28 and TRBJ2-3, is DVKVTQSSRYLVKRTGEKVFLECVQDMDHENMFWYRQDPGLGLRLIYFSYDVKMKEKGDIPEGYSVSREKKERFSLILESASTNQTSMYLCASSLVREGAGTDTQYFGPGTRLTVL.

The rearrangement uses TRBV9 and TRBJ1-2; the match to TRBD1 covers 8 bases. J lost 6 bases, V lost 0 bases, and 7 bases had no gene match. The CDR3 extends over 15 amino acids. The germline CDR1 and CDR2 sequences are SGDLS and YYNGEE. CDR3 amino acids: CASSVGTGTGNGYTF. The CDR3 DNA reads as TGTGCCAGCAGCGTAGGAACGGGGACAGGTAATGGCTACACCTTC.

The chain couples TRBV4-1 to TRBJ1-2; weak D call: TRBD1 (5 bases). This CDR3 spans 15 amino acids. Germline V CDR1 and CDR2: MGHRA, YSYEKL. V lost 4 bases to trimming and J lost 2 bases, with 14 bases between them. CDR3 sequence reads: CASSLFGTANYGYTF. DNA of the CDR3: TGCGCCAGCAGCCTCTTCGGGACGGCGAACTATGGCTACACCTTC.

V gene TRBV6-5 combines with J gene TRBJ2-7; D possibly matches TRBD1 or TRBD2 (5 bases each). V was pared by 5 bases and J by 4 bases, with 18 bases between. Germline V gene sequence: CDR1 MNHEY, CDR2 SVGAGI. CDR3 size: 15 residues. The DNA of the CDR3 is TGTGCCAGCAGTCCCGGGGCAGGGTCGGGGTACGAGCAGTACTTC. Translating gives CASSPGAGSGYEQYF.

The chain is built from TRBV29-1 and TRBJ2-7, with 7 bases matching TRBD2. Trimming at V came to 6 bases and at J to 5 bases, leaving 10 bases not matched to a gene. The CDR3 is made up of 13 amino acids. Germline V gene data show CDR1 as SQVTM and CDR2 as ANQGSEA. CDR3 loop: CSVLGGMGDEQYF. Written as DNA, the CDR3 is TGCAGCGTCCTCGGGGGGATGGGTGACGAGCAGTACTTC.